The rows below give T cell receptor beta chains drawn from one sample of a study of shared clonotypes between healthy human individuals. The assay was immunoSEQ multiplex PCR, and TCRdb's table has in-frame clones only and misses some. The repertoire holds around 2,000,000 clones, with around 93% as singletons. The specimen was naive CD8+ T cells from PBMCs. These receptors were collected from a man aged 18 to 35 in good health. Some clones in this sample may be carry-over from other donors' samples. CDR3s include the opening cysteine and the closing phenylalanine or tryptophan.

TRBJ2-3 TRBV9 CASSGRTGGTDTQYF
TRBJ2-2 TRBV28 CASSLSADRLDTGELFF
TRBJ1-3 TRBV6-5 CASRGGVSGNTIYF
TRBJ2-7 TRBV27 CASTTGVGEQYF
TRBJ2-1 TRBV7-8 CASQTRYSYNEQFF
TRBJ2-1 TRBV4-2 CASSQEWGRYNEQFF
TRBJ1-1 TRBV15 CATSRDFGWQNTEAFF
TRBJ2-3 TRBV27 CASRRRSTDTQYF
TRBJ2-3 TRBV11-2 CASSRGPTIAGNTDTQYF
TRBJ2-3 TRBV27 CASRVLGLSDTQYF
TRBJ2-7 TRBV27 CASSFLAGTSYEQYF
TRBJ2-7 TRBV13 CASSLATGQGLYEQYF
TRBJ2-1 TRBV9 CASSVGSGRSNEQFF
TRBJ2-1 TRBV28 CASSGQGGRANEQFF
TRBJ2-1 TRBV27 CASSQRWLAGMNEQFF
TRBJ2-7 TRBV7-9 CASSSTTTGISYEQYF
TRBJ2-3 TRBV28 CASRGVRGIPTDTQYF
TRBJ1-3 TRBV11-2 CASSSGSRSGNTIYF
TRBJ2-7 TRBV5-1 CASSHRTSGRGTTYEQYF
TRBJ2-7 TRBV10-2 CASSEERETPYEQYF
TRBJ2-2 TRBV19 CASRIAGAGELFF
TRBJ2-2 TRBV27 CASSFGGRGTGELFF
TRBJ1-1 TRBV15 CATAEGNGAFF
TRBJ2-7 TRBV6-1 CASSDRQTFYEQYF
TRBJ2-1 TRBV7-9 CASSLKAGGYNEQFF
TRBJ2-7 TRBV7-6 CASSPLGQPYEQYF
TRBJ2-7 TRBV6-5 CASSYSKGRITYEQYF
TRBJ1-3 TRBV7-9 CASATQGYGNTIYF
TRBJ2-7 TRBV29-1 CSVGGTGQVGYEQYF
TRBJ2-7 TRBV27 CATGLAGFDEQYF